A single sample gave rise to the 24 T cell receptor beta chains below, sequenced in a study of blood T cell repertoires in COVID-19. TCRdb keeps only in-frame clones here, not all; method: immunoSEQ multiplex PCR. The sample carries a few hundred thousand clones, roughly 88% recorded once. The sequencing input was PBMCs or T cells enriched from blood (not recorded which). The source is a woman in her 30s who had recovered from COVID-19.

V gene TRBV19 combines with J gene TRBJ1-5, with TRBD1 matching over 9 bases. The CDR3 covers 16 residues. Germline CDR1 LNHDA, CDR2 SQIVND (reference sequence). V lost 10 bases and J lost 2; bases outside the gene matches: 12. The CDR3 here is CATTTGGASGNQPQHF. Here the CDR3 DNA reads TGTGCCACTACCACAGGGGGCGCGAGTGGCAATCAGCCCCAGCATTTT.

The rearrangement links TRBV7-2 to TRBJ2-1; 9 bases align to TRBD2. J was trimmed by 7 bases and V by 0 bases; bases with no gene match: 10. CDR1 and CDR2 (germline): SGHTA, FQGNSA. The CDR3 totals 17 residues. CDR3 loop: CASSLAQSGRSINEQFF. Written as DNA, the CDR3 is TGTGCCAGCAGCTTAGCCCAAAGCGGGAGGAGTATTAATGAGCAGTTCTTC.

The genes are TRBV5-1 and TRBJ1-1, with 9 bases fitting TRBD1. This CDR3 spans 14 amino acids. After removal of 3 bases from V and 3 bases from J, the junction contained 3 bases not matched to a gene. CDR1 and CDR2 from the germline V gene are SGHRS and YFSETQ. The CDR3 here is CASSSDRGYTEAFF. The CDR3 DNA follows: TGCGCCAGCAGCTCGGACAGGGGATACACTGAAGCTTTCTTT.

This clone was recorded only once. The chain combines TRBV9 with TRBJ2-1, with a weak D call TRBD2 (5 bases). The V end was cut by 0 bases, the J end by 9 bases, with 10 bases between. The CDR3 covers 13 residues. Germline CDR1 reads SGDLS; CDR2 reads YYNGEE. CDR3 loop: CASSVAGVSEQFF. CDR3 nucleotides: TGTGCCAGCAGCGTAGCCGGGGTCAGTGAGCAGTTCTTC.

The chain has TRBV9 and TRBJ2-5, with 8 positions matching TRBD1. From germline, CDR1 is SGDLS and CDR2 YYNGEE. The CDR3 consists of 16 residues. V lost 4 bases and J lost 5; bases outside the gene matches: 13. The CDR3 reads CASSRTPDRAGETQYF. CDR3 nucleotide sequence: TGTGCCAGCAGCCGAACCCCGGACAGGGCGGGGGAGACCCAGTACTTC.

The genes are TRBV4-1 and TRBJ2-7; the match to TRBD1 covers 8 bases. Germline values: CDR1 MGHRA, CDR2 YSYEKL. The junction had 12 bases not matched to a gene; V was cut back by 3 bases and J by 5 bases. The CDR3 has 16 amino acids. The CDR3 DNA reads TGCGCCAGCAGCCACCCCGTGGACAGGGTTATGAACGAGCAGTACTTC. Translating gives CASSHPVDRVMNEQYF.

The chain links TRBV9 to TRBJ2-1, with D uncertain. The CDR3 is 11 residues long. Germline V gives CDR1 SGDLS, CDR2 YYNGEE. Trimming pared 5 bases from V and 5 bases from J, leaving 5 bases between. The CDR3 DNA reads TGTGCCAGCAGAAGCAACAATGAGCAGTTCTTC. Residues: CASRSNNEQFF.

The CDR3 region has the DNA TGTGCCAGCAGTTTTTCCGCGGGCCCTTCCTACAATGAGCAGTTCTTC. It translates to CASSFSAGPSYNEQFF. The chain couples TRBV6-5 to TRBJ2-1, with D maybe TRBD2 (5 bases). Trimming cost V 4 bases and J 1 base, with 14 bases left between them. The CDR3 runs to 16 residues. The germline V gene has CDR1 MNHEY and CDR2 SVGAGI.

The count of this clone is one. The chain uses TRBV10-1 and TRBJ2-3; the D gene is possibly TRBD1 (5 bases). The germline gives CDR1 WNHNN, CDR2 SYGVQD (reference sequence). Trimming took 5 bases from V and 2 from J, leaving 8 bases between them. This CDR3 region has 13 residues. CDR3 protein: CASSRQPTDTQYF. The CDR3 DNA reads as TGCGCCAGCAGTCGACAGCCCACAGATACGCAGTATTTT.

The CDR3 bases are TGCACCAGCAGCCAAGGTATCCACAGGGGAGAGACCCAGTACTTC. Its translation is CTSSQGIHRGETQYF. This chain connects TRBV1 to TRBJ2-5; the table assigns TRBD1, which was not confirmed against the DNA. TRBV1 is an annotated pseudogene. The CDR3 is made up of 15 amino acids.

Details on this clone: The junction and the germline gene differ at one end; a read error may be behind it. The rearrangement links TRBV24-1 to TRBJ2-1, with 8 positions matching TRBD2. The germline CDR1 and CDR2 sequences are KGHDR and SFDVKD. CDR3 length: 15 amino acids. The CDR3, as DNA: TGTGCCACCAGTGAGCGAGCTAGCGGGCATACGGCCATGGTCTTC. Its translation: CATSERASGHTAMVF.

This rearrangement joins TRBV18 to TRBJ2-7; 7 positions agree with TRBD2. Looked up from germline, CDR1 is KGHSH and CDR2 is LQKENI. This CDR3 comprises 16 residues. V trimming: 3 bases; J trimming: 2 bases; junction bases outside the gene matches: 10. CDR3 amino acids: CASSPTRGLPAYEQYF. The DNA for the CDR3 is TGTGCCAGCTCACCGACCCGGGGACTACCAGCCTACGAGCAGTACTTC.

V is TRBV19 and J is TRBJ2-3; 7 bases map to TRBD1. The CDR3 sequence is 14 residues long. V shed 6 bases and J 2 bases; nucleotides not matched to a gene: 5. Germline V gene lookup returns CDR1 LNHDA and CDR2 SQIVND (reference sequence). The CDR3 sequence: CASSKGQTTDTQYF. CDR3 nucleotide sequence: TGTGCCAGTAGCAAGGGACAGACCACAGATACGCAGTATTTT.

The chain links TRBV24-1 to TRBJ1-2; the match to TRBD1 covers 9 bases. CDR3 length equals 16 residues. V dropped 5 bases and J dropped 3; count of bases not matched to a gene: 9. CDR1 and CDR2 (germline): KGHDR, SFDVKD. The CDR3 loop is CATSASGTGIDYGYTF. CDR3 bases: TGTGCCACCAGTGCCTCCGGGACAGGGATTGACTATGGCTACACCTTC.

This rearrangement joins TRBV5-1 to TRBJ2-1; 10 bases align to TRBD1. The J segment lost 2 bases and the V segment lost 4 bases, leaving 0 bases of the junction unmatched. Germline V gives CDR1 SGHRS, CDR2 YFSETQ. The CDR3 is 14 residues long. CDR3 amino acids: CASSGQGAYNEQFF. The CDR3 DNA reads TGCGCCAGCAGCGGACAGGGGGCCTACAATGAGCAGTTCTTC.

V and J are TRBV27 and TRBJ2-7, with TRBD1 matching 10 bases. The CDR3 is 16 amino acids. CDR1 MNHEY and CDR2 SMNVEV come from the germline V gene (reference sequence). With 4 bases clipped from V and 4 bases from J, the junction kept 10 bases outside the gene matches. The CDR3 is CASSSLPGTGVYEQYF. CDR3 sequence (DNA): TGTGCCAGCAGTTCTCTTCCCGGGACAGGGGTTTACGAGCAGTACTTC.

The genes are TRBV18 and TRBJ2-2; D remains unclear. The CDR3 extends over 13 amino acids. With 5 bases removed from V and 6 bases from J, the gap between germline ends came to 10 bases. Germline-derived CDR1 and CDR2 are KGHSH and LQKENI. CDR3 in amino acids: CASSGDISGELFF. CDR3 in DNA: TGTGCCAGCTCAGGCGACATTTCCGGGGAGCTGTTTTTT.

The chain uses TRBV7-8 and TRBJ2-7; 13 positions agree with TRBD2. The trim removed 5 bases at V and 4 bases at J, leaving 5 bases unmatched. Germline assignment: CDR1 SGHVS and CDR2 FQNEAQ. The CDR3 loop spans 15 amino acids. The CDR3 coding sequence is TGTGCCAGCAGCCGCGGACTAGCGGGAGCTTACGAGCAGTACTTC. Protein sequence: CASSRGLAGAYEQYF.

The chain is built from TRBV27 and TRBJ2-3, with D possibly TRBD1 on 6 matching bases. The ends were cut back, 7 bases at V and 2 bases at J, with 25 bases in the middle. Germline V gene lookup returns CDR1 MNHEY and CDR2 SMNVEV (reference sequence). The CDR3 spans 18 residues. The CDR3 DNA is TGTGCCAGCACCCTACGCCCCCTACAGGGAAGGGCCACAGATACGCAGTATTTT. Translation: CASTLRPLQGRATDTQYF.

The chain employs TRBV7-9 and TRBJ2-3; a possible D gene is TRBD2 (5 bases). Trimming removed 3 bases at V and 1 base at J, with 14 bases between. The CDR3 consists of 16 residues. Germline lookup yields CDR1 SEHNR and CDR2 FQNEAQ (reference sequence). The CDR3 DNA reads TGTGCCAGCAGCTTCCCCGAGGGCCCTCGCACAGATACGCAGTATTTT. This translates into CASSFPEGPRTDTQYF. Complete variable domain (other parts from reference TRBV7-9 and TRBJ2-3): DTGVSQNPRHKITKRGQNVTFRCDPISEHNRLYWYRQTLGQGPEFLTYFQNEAQLEKSRLLSDRFSAERPKGSFSTLEIQRTEQGDSAMYLCASSFPEGPRTDTQYFGPGTRLTVL.

The gene calls are TRBV28 and TRBJ1-2; 9 bases map to TRBD1. The CDR3 covers 14 residues. V shed 5 bases, J shed 7 bases, and the junction held 8 bases outside the gene matches. The germline CDR1 and CDR2 sequences are MDHEN and SYDVKM. The CDR3 DNA reads as TGTGCCAGCAGTCCGCCGGGACAGGGATTTGGCTACACCTTC. It yields the protein CASSPPGQGFGYTF.

A single count supports this clone. The chain has TRBV6-5 and TRBJ1-4; D perhaps matches TRBD1 (5 bases). Germline CDR1 MNHEY, CDR2 SVGAGI. Trimming removed 0 bases from V and 5 bases from J, with 10 bases in between. The CDR3 has 15 residues. The CDR3 nucleotides read TGTGCCAGCAGTTACTCATCAGGGTCGAATGAAAAACTGTTTTTT. Translation gives CASSYSSGSNEKLFF.

The rearrangement links TRBV4-1 to TRBJ2-3; D is ambiguous. This CDR3 region has 15 residues. The germline V gene encodes CDR1 MGHRA and CDR2 YSYEKL. V was cut by 2 bases and J by 3 bases, with 12 bases left in between. This CDR3 reads CASSQPPGRTDTQYF. As DNA, the CDR3 is TGCGCCAGCAGCCAACCTCCGGGTAGGACAGATACGCAGTATTTT.

The genes are TRBV7-6 and TRBJ1-6; TRBD1 matches at 7 bases. V lost 6 bases and J lost 6; bases outside the gene matches: 5. This CDR3 is built from 14 residues. Germline CDR1 SGHVS, CDR2 FNYEAQ. The CDR3 nucleotides read TGTGCCAGCAGAGATACAGGGGCTAATTCACCCCTCCACTTT. Residues: CASRDTGANSPLHF.